The 23 T cell receptor beta chains below come from one sample, sequenced in a study of OX40 agonist ivuxolimab in advanced cancers. Sequenced by immunoSEQ multiplex PCR; TCRdb stores in-frame clones only, minus some. Of 40,000 to 55,000 clones listed, approximately 91% are singletons. The sample consisted of CD4+ or CD8+ T cells sorted from blood, taken in a trial of the OX40 agonist ivuxolimab. Every receptor here comes from an adult with an advanced solid tumor such as melanoma, head and neck, liver or kidney cancer.

In nucleotides, the CDR3 is TGTGCCAGCAGTAGGGACAGGGCGGTAGGGGAAAAACTGTTTTTT. Translated: CASSRDRAVGEKLFF. The chain joins TRBV2 to TRBJ1-4; 9 bases match TRBD1. This CDR3 is built from 15 residues. The germline V gene encodes CDR1 SNHLY and CDR2 FYNNEI. J gave up 8 bases and V 5 bases, and 9 bases lay outside the gene matches.

This clone was seen a few times. V and J are TRBV7-2 and TRBJ1-2, with D possibly TRBD1 on 5 matching bases. CDR1 SGHTA and CDR2 FQGNSA come from the germline V gene. The V end lost 5 bases, the J end lost 4 bases, and 14 bases lay between the germline ends. The CDR3 loop spans 14 amino acids. CDR3 in amino acids: CASSPTGGSYGYTF. In DNA form, the CDR3 reads TGTGCCAGCAGCCCTACGGGGGGTAGCTATGGCTACACCTTC.

The sample holds one count of this clone. The chain joins TRBV6-5 to TRBJ2-1, with D possibly TRBD1 on 6 matching bases. CDR3 length equals 15 residues. Looked up from germline, CDR1 is MNHEY and CDR2 is SVGAGI. V was cut by 6 bases and J by 7 bases, with 19 bases left in between. The CDR3 bases are TGTGCCAGCAGACGAACAGGGATGGTATCGAATGAGCAGTTCTTC. It specifies CASRRTGMVSNEQFF.

The CDR3 spells CASSLRGAGREETQYF. CDR3 sequence (DNA): TGTGCCAGCAGCTTAAGAGGGGCGGGACGAGAAGAGACCCAGTACTTC. The V call is TRBV11-2, the J call TRBJ2-5; possible D gene TRBD2, 6 bases. The germline V and J ends were trimmed by 2 bases and 3 bases, with 16 bases remaining between them. Germline CDR1 is SGHAT and CDR2 is FQNNGV. CDR3 length: 16 amino acids.

This chain uses TRBV9 with TRBJ2-3, with D unresolved. The CDR3 runs to 14 residues. V dropped 2 bases and J dropped 2 bases, with 9 bases sitting between them. CDR1 and CDR2 (germline): SGDLS, YYNGEE. The CDR3 nucleotides are TGTGCCAGCAGCGTGAGCGTCTCCACAGATACGCAGTATTTT. It specifies CASSVSVSTDTQYF.

The V call is TRBV7-2, the J call TRBJ1-5; D is uncertain. Trimming left V 3 bases short and J 7 bases short, with 10 bases between. Germline CDR1 and CDR2: SGHTA and FQGNSA. The length of the CDR3 is 13 residues. CDR3 residues: CASSFGQYQPQHF. In DNA, the CDR3 is TGTGCCAGCAGCTTCGGCCAATACCAGCCCCAGCATTTT.

This clone was recorded once. CDR3 in DNA: TGTGCCACCAGCAGGGGCCAGGGCCTCTATGGCTACACCTTC. It codes for CATSRGQGLYGYTF. This chain joins TRBV15 and TRBJ1-2; weak D call: TRBD1 (5 bases). This CDR3 has 14 amino acids. The germline V and J ends were trimmed by 3 bases and 4 bases, with 12 bases remaining between them. Germline V gene lookup returns CDR1 LNHNV and CDR2 YYDKDF (reference sequence).

This chain uses TRBV7-9 with TRBJ2-1, with D maybe TRBD1 (6 bases). Trimming cost V 1 base and J 4 bases, with 8 bases left between them. The CDR3 is 14 residues long. Germline V gives CDR1 SEHNR, CDR2 FQNEAQ (reference sequence). For the CDR3, the DNA is TGTGCCAGCAGCTTAGTTGGACAGTACAATGAGCAGTTCTTC. This sequence encodes CASSLVGQYNEQFF.

The V call is TRBV27, the J call TRBJ2-2; D possibly corresponds to TRBD2 (6 bases). CDR3 length equals 15 residues. The V end lost 3 bases, the J end lost 4 bases, and 12 bases lay between the germline ends. CDR1 is MNHEY and CDR2 is SMNVEV in the germline V gene (reference sequence). DNA for the CDR3: TGTGCCAGCAGTTTTAGACCCGGGGGCACCGGGGAGCTGTTTTTT. Translated: CASSFRPGGTGELFF.

The rearrangement uses TRBV28 and TRBJ1-3, with D perhaps matching TRBD1 (6 bases). CDR1 is MDHEN, CDR2 SYDVKM, per germline. The CDR3 covers 14 residues. The ends were cut back, 0 bases at V and 5 bases at J, with 8 bases in the middle. The CDR3 region is CASSLWGARNTIYF. CDR3 DNA: TGTGCCAGCAGTTTATGGGGGGCACGAAACACCATATATTTT.

The table lists this clone with a few counts. The rearrangement joins TRBV5-6 to TRBJ1-1; perhaps TRBD1 as D (6 bases). V was clipped by 3 bases and J by 8 bases, with 23 bases between them. Germline V gene sequence: CDR1 SGHDT, CDR2 YYEEEE. The CDR3 consists of 16 residues. This CDR3 is CASSSGGSGQVREAFF. DNA for the CDR3: TGTGCCAGCAGCTCCGGAGGTTCGGGACAAGTGAGGGAAGCTTTCTTT.

The chain is built from TRBV28 and TRBJ2-1, with 8 bases lining up with TRBD1. Trimming took 6 bases from V and 9 from J; bases not matched to a gene: 13. Germline V gives CDR1 MDHEN, CDR2 SYDVKM. CDR3 length: 15 residues. The CDR3 loop reads CASSHLTGALGEQFF. The CDR3 bases are TGTGCCAGCAGCCACCTGACAGGGGCCCTGGGTGAGCAGTTCTTC. Based on the CDR3 plus reference TRBV28 and TRBJ2-1, the full variable domain is DVKVTQSSRYLVKRTGEKVFLECVQDMDHENMFWYRQDPGLGLRLIYFSYDVKMKEKGDIPEGYSVSREKKERFSLILESASTNQTSMYLCASSHLTGALGEQFFGPGTRLTVL.

The chain combines TRBV18 with TRBJ1-1, with D hard to call. Trimming took off 0 bases at V and 8 bases at J, with 7 bases between the two ends. The CDR3 length is 12 residues. CDR1 and CDR2 (germline): KGHSH, LQKENI. CDR3 nucleotides: TGTGCCAGCTCACCACCGGAGGGAGAAGCTTTCTTT. This translates into CASSPPEGEAFF.

The chain joins TRBV18 to TRBJ1-1, with TRBD1 identical over 9 bases. Trimming cost V 5 bases and J 5 bases; bases outside gene matches: 6. The germline CDR1 and CDR2 sequences are KGHSH and LQKENI. This CDR3 comprises 14 residues. CDR3 nucleotides: TGTGCCAGCTCAAAGGACAGGGGTGGGACTGAAGCTTTCTTT. Residues: CASSKDRGGTEAFF. Complete variable domain (other parts from reference TRBV18 and TRBJ1-1): NAGVMQNPRHLVRRRGQEARLRCSPMKGHSHVYWYRQLPEEGLKFMVYLQKENIIDESGMPKERFSAEFPKEGPSILRIQQVVRGDSAAYFCASSKDRGGTEAFFGQGTRLTVV.

V is TRBV27 and J is TRBJ2-7, with D unresolved. V lost 5 bases and J 0 bases, leaving 8 bases between the germline ends. Germline V gene sequence: CDR1 MNHEY, CDR2 SMNVEV (reference sequence). This CDR3 is built from 13 residues. The chain's CDR3 is CASSAHLSYEQYF. CDR3 coding DNA: TGTGCCAGCAGTGCCCACCTCTCCTACGAGCAGTACTTC.

V usage is TRBV28 and J usage is TRBJ2-5, with a tentative D call TRBD1 (6 bases). Germline CDR1 MDHEN, CDR2 SYDVKM. The CDR3 loop spans 13 amino acids. Trimming took off 5 bases at V and 2 bases at J, with 9 bases between the two ends. In DNA, the CDR3 is TGTGCCAGCAGTCCAGGGGATCAAGAGACCCAGTACTTC. This translates into CASSPGDQETQYF.

J is TRBJ2-5 and V is TRBV5-4; 7 bases line up with TRBD2. The J segment lost 1 base and the V segment lost 4 bases, leaving 10 bases of the junction unmatched. Germline values: CDR1 SGHNT, CDR2 YYREEE (reference sequence). The CDR3 has 16 residues. The CDR3 DNA sequence: TGTGCCAGCAGCCCAAGGGAGGGAGGGTTCCAAGAGACCCAGTACTTC. Translation gives CASSPREGGFQETQYF.

The V gene is TRBV5-6, the J gene TRBJ1-2; D possibly corresponds to TRBD1 (5 bases). V was pared by 4 bases and J by 3 bases, with 22 bases between. This CDR3 has 17 amino acids. CDR1 is SGHDT and CDR2 is YYEEEE in the germline V gene. CDR3 DNA: TGTGCCAGCAGCCCCGTGACAGCACCCCAGGGTGACTATGGCTACACCTTC. Protein sequence: CASSPVTAPQGDYGYTF.

The chain uses TRBV27 and TRBJ1-1; weak D call: TRBD1 (6 bases). Trimming stripped 2 bases from V and 2 bases from J, with 9 bases between. This CDR3 region has 14 residues. Germline V CDR1 and CDR2: MNHEY, SMNVEV (reference sequence). In nucleotides, the CDR3 is TGTGCCAGCAGTTTACAGGGGCAAAACACTGAAGCTTTCTTT. Protein sequence: CASSLQGQNTEAFF.

This sequence joins TRBV18 and TRBJ1-5, with 8 bases lining up with TRBD1. The CDR3 spans 15 residues. Germline V lookup: CDR1 KGHSH, CDR2 LQKENI. With 1 base clipped from V and 6 bases from J, the junction kept 5 bases outside the gene matches. The CDR3 is CASSPLAGGIQPQHF. CDR3 in DNA: TGTGCCAGCTCACCACTCGCAGGGGGCATTCAGCCCCAGCATTTT.

The rearrangement links TRBV5-1 to TRBJ1-1, with D uncertain. Germline-derived CDR1 and CDR2 are SGHRS and YFSETQ. This CDR3 contains 13 residues. Trimming removed 4 bases from V and 1 base from J, with 8 bases in between. The CDR3 nucleotides read TGCGCCAGCAGCCCGGGAGAGAACACTGAAGCTTTCTTT. Protein product: CASSPGENTEAFF.

This chain connects TRBV6-4 to TRBJ2-3, with 11 bases lining up with TRBD2. V lost 0 bases to trimming and J lost 4 bases; unmatched junction nucleotides: 0. The CDR3 sequence is 15 residues long. Germline V CDR1 and CDR2: MRHNA, SNTAGT. The chain's CDR3 is CASSDSSGRADTQYF. The CDR3, as DNA: TGTGCCAGCAGTGACTCTAGCGGGAGGGCAGATACGCAGTATTTT.

The gene calls are TRBV7-3 and TRBJ1-3; tentatively, D is TRBD1 (5 bases). CDR3 length: 15 amino acids. Germline V gives CDR1 SGHTA, CDR2 FQGTGA. Between the trimmed V and J ends, which lost 0 bases and 3 bases, there was a span of 9 bases. CDR3 in amino acids: CASSLTGTVGNTIYF. The CDR3 DNA is TGTGCCAGCAGCTTAACAGGGACGGTTGGAAACACCATATATTTT.